A selection of T cell receptor beta chains follows, all from one sample in a study of T-cell memory formation after mild COVID-19. TCRdb used MiXCR to reprocess the 5' RACE reads, holding one entry per CDR3 protein. The repertoire holds under 300,000 distinct CDR3 sequences, with approximately 9% as singletons. The sequenced material came from PBMCs or a T cell subset sorted from them (not recorded which). These receptors all stem from a man younger than 35 who had mild COVID-19 (a few samples of this study predate the infection). Cell type and time point are not known. CDR3s leave out the opening cysteine and the closing phenylalanine or tryptophan.

10	TRBJ2-7	TRBV29-1	SVQKPLYEQY
12	TRBJ2-6	TRBV9	ASSVGDGANVLT
17	TRBJ2-6	TRBV12-3/TRBV12-4	ASSPPPGTGNPGANVLT
14	TRBJ2-7	TRBV20-1	SARVFGGGPGYEQY
15	TRBJ1-5	TRBV7-3	ASSILTRDSHNQPQH
13	TRBJ2-3	TRBV7-9	ASSLSGVRADTQY
17	TRBJ2-3	TRBV9	ASSAEELAGRRGTDTQY
13	TRBJ2-2	TRBV12-3/TRBV12-4	ASSLPPGLTGELF
13	TRBJ1-2	TRBV4-3	ASSQDLAGGYGYT
11	TRBJ2-3	TRBV11-2	ASTKGATDTQY
10	TRBJ1-1	TRBV9	AGRVRGTEAF
12	TRBJ1-4	TRBV20-1	SARDQGAGEKLF
13	TRBJ2-7	TRBV7-9	ASSYPDSPSYEQY
15	TRBJ1-5	TRBV19	ASHPTPGQGVDQPQH
11	TRBJ1-6	TRBV6-5	ASSYRAYSPLH
9	TRBJ2-5	TRBV30	ACNVGETQY
13	TRBJ2-3	TRBV7-9	ASSLRRVGTDTQY
11	TRBJ2-1	TRBV6-5	ASSFAGRLEQF
14	TRBJ2-3	TRBV7-9	ASSSRAGGRSDTQY
12	TRBJ1-5	TRBV6-6	ASRSINGNQPQH
16	TRBJ2-3	TRBV7-3	ASSRIGSGGSGTDTQY
11	TRBJ2-3	TRBV2	ASSRASTDTQY
12	TRBJ2-1	TRBV24-1	ATSGGWSYNEQF
10	TRBJ1-1	TRBV7-6	ASSFTGGEAF
13	TRBJ2-1	TRBV4-3	ASRPGTSAYNEQF
12	TRBJ2-1	TRBV12-3/TRBV12-4	ASSLSGAPGEQF
13	TRBJ1-1	TRBV7-2	ASSLEAPPWGEAF
11	TRBJ2-3	TRBV5-4	AVLTGNTDTQY
12	TRBJ2-1	TRBV2	ASSPWGRGNEQF
12	TRBJ1-1	TRBV4-1	ASSQAGGWGEAF
13	TRBJ1-1	TRBV6-2/TRBV6-3	ASSYSGRVNTEAF
13	TRBJ2-7	TRBV6-5	ASSYSNRGIYEQY
14	TRBJ2-3	TRBV7-2	ASSRQTSGGADTQY
11	TRBJ2-5	TRBV5-1	ASSFTGLETQY
13	TRBJ2-7	TRBV7-3	ASSLGPSSSYEQY
11	TRBJ1-5	TRBV14	ASSQDGGQPQH
13	TRBJ1-3	TRBV6-6	ASSYPTASGNTIY
14	TRBJ1-5	TRBV4-2	ASSQDRGGGRQPQH
13	TRBJ2-5	TRBV18	ASSPRTAYQETQY
12	TRBJ1-1	TRBV16	ASSHGVSNTEAF
14	TRBJ2-7	TRBV18	ASSPWEGMYSYEQY
14	TRBJ1-1	TRBV6-2/TRBV6-3	ASRGQGLGKNSEAF
14	TRBJ1-2	TRBV9	ASSVDNRGANYGYT
12	TRBJ1-1	TRBV7-9	ASSLYGRNTEAF
12	TRBJ2-5	TRBV7-9	ASSSSRVQETQY
11	TRBJ2-7	TRBV7-9	ASSRGTSYEQY
12	TRBJ2-1	TRBV10-3	AIRQQGVNNEQF
15	TRBJ2-3	TRBV3-1	ASSQDGAGEGTDTQY
13	TRBJ2-1	TRBV28	ASSGRRAEYNEQF
15	TRBJ1-6	TRBV5-5	ASSKRHPGTYNSPLH
14	TRBJ2-2	TRBV7-8	ASSGKTGSHTGELF
11	TRBJ2-3	TRBV9	ASSGESTDTQY
10	TRBJ2-7	TRBV20-1	SATLRSYEQY
13	TRBJ1-3	TRBV12-3/TRBV12-4	ASSPGAQEGNTIY
13	TRBJ2-5	TRBV19	ASSPGQGMWETQY